Below are 17 T cell receptor beta chains sequenced from a single sample in a study of T-cell reconstitution after alpha-beta-depleted transplantation in children. Preparation of the TCRbeta library used unique molecular identifiers. TCRdb independently ran MiXCR on the PCR reads; one entry per CDR3 protein. This sample yields about 250,000 distinct CDR3 sequences, of which approximately 24% are seen a single time; roughly 5% belongs to the top ten. Sample: PBMCs, mostly from graft donor cells, taken 360 days after TCRalphabeta/CD19-depleted stem cell transplant. These receptors all come from a female patient aged 2 to 10 who had a stem cell transplant for congenital amegakaryocytic thrombocytopenia, so the T cells may come from the graft donor.

The chain joins TRBV6-2 or TRBV6-3 to TRBJ2-1; 8 nucleotides align to TRBD2. J was trimmed by 4 bases and V by 0 bases; bases with no gene match: 5. Germline CDR1 MNHEY, CDR2 SVGEGT. The CDR3 extends over 16 amino acids. The CDR3 region is CASSYSGTRKYNEQFF. The CDR3 DNA is TGTGCCAGCAGTTACTCCGGGACTAGGAAATACAATGAGCAGTTCTTC.

J is TRBJ2-3 and V is TRBV6-1, with TRBD2 as a possible D gene (6 bases). V gave up 8 bases and J gave up 5 bases, with 14 bases separating them. CDR1 and CDR2 from the germline V gene are MNHNS and SASEGT. The CDR3 has 13 residues. This chain's CDR3 is CASGRKTLDTQYF. In DNA, the CDR3 is TGTGCCAGCGGGAGGAAGACCTTAGATACGCAGTATTTT.

This clonotype came up many times. V and J are TRBV11-2 and TRBJ2-2; tentative D call: TRBD2 (5 bases). CDR3 length equals 15 residues. CDR1 is SGHAT, CDR2 FQNNGV, per germline. The V gene lost 5 bases and the J gene lost 7 bases, with 17 bases spanning the gap. The CDR3 DNA reads TGTGCCAGCAGCCACACTAGGGAGCAGTACGGGGAGCTGTTTTTT. This sequence encodes CASSHTREQYGELFF. The variable domain in full, with the rest retrieved from reference TRBV11-2 and TRBJ2-2, is EAGVAQSPRYKIIEKRQSVAFWCNPISGHATLYWYQQILGQGPKLLIQFQNNGVVDDSQLPKDRFSAERLKGVDSTLKIQPAKLEDSAVYLCASSHTREQYGELFFGEGSRLTVL.

This clonotype was detected a few times. A junction boundary mismatches the germline segment, possibly from a read error. The V and J genes are TRBV12-3 or TRBV12-4 and TRBJ2-5; TRBD2 matches 12 bases. The CDR3 is made up of 13 amino acids. The CDR3 DNA reads TGTGCCAGCAGTCCCCGGGGGACTAGCGGGCGACTCTTC. This sequence encodes CASSPRGTSGRLF.

In its sample, this clonotype was seen a few times. The chain employs TRBV27 and TRBJ1-5; TRBD1 is a possible D gene (6 bases). The CDR3 has 13 amino acids. CDR1 and CDR2 from the germline V gene are MNHEY and SMNVEV (reference sequence). Trimming stripped 6 bases from V and 5 bases from J, with 11 bases between. CDR3 sequence: CASSTRQDQPQHF. CDR3 nucleotide sequence: TGTGCCAGCAGCACCCGACAGGATCAGCCCCAGCATTTT.

This clonotype has a handful of counts. V and J are TRBV20-1 and TRBJ2-1; D is possibly TRBD2 (6 bases). CDR3 length: 15 amino acids. Germline V lookup: CDR1 DFQATT, CDR2 SNEGSKA (reference sequence). V gave up 4 bases and J gave up 3 bases, with 16 bases separating them. The CDR3, as DNA: TGCAGTGCTATCGGGGAGGCGGGGCTCTACAATGAGCAGTTCTTC. Residues: CSAIGEAGLYNEQFF.

In this sample, this clonotype turned up many times. The chain carries TRBV10-3 and TRBJ2-7, with D possibly TRBD2 on 5 matching bases. Trimming removed 4 bases from V and 4 bases from J, with 11 bases in between. The CDR3 consists of 13 residues. Germline CDR1 is ENHRY and CDR2 is SYGVKD. The CDR3 loop reads CAISALLEYEQYF. The CDR3, as DNA: TGTGCCATCAGTGCCCTACTAGAATACGAGCAGTACTTC.

The chain uses TRBV7-9 and TRBJ2-3; unclear D gene. The V and J ends lost 4 bases and 0 bases respectively, with 8 bases between them. The CDR3 covers 14 residues. From germline, CDR1 is SEHNR and CDR2 FQNEAQ (reference sequence). CDR3 protein: CASSSVGSTDTQYF. In nucleotides, the CDR3 is TGTGCCAGCAGCTCTGTCGGTAGCACAGATACGCAGTATTTT.

A few counts support this clonotype. V is TRBV7-9 and J is TRBJ2-1; D gene unclear. Germline CDR1 is SEHNR and CDR2 is FQNEAQ (reference sequence). V lost 0 bases and J 5 bases, leaving 11 bases between the germline ends. The CDR3 extends over 15 amino acids. The CDR3 protein is CASSLALIRNNEQFF. CDR3 DNA: TGTGCCAGCAGCTTAGCGCTAATTCGGAACAATGAGCAGTTCTTC.

This clonotype was counted ten times or more. The chain has TRBV29-1 and TRBJ2-7; tentatively, D is TRBD1 (7 bases). V lost 6 bases to trimming and J lost 1 base, with 16 bases between them. In germline, CDR1 is SQVTM, CDR2 ANQGSEA. The CDR3 runs 14 residues. The CDR3, as DNA: TGCAGCGTCATGCGCGGGACAGAGTCCTACGAGCAGTACTTC. Translated, it gives CSVMRGTESYEQYF.

The V and J genes are TRBV12-3 or TRBV12-4 and TRBJ1-4, with D possibly TRBD1 on 6 matching bases. V lost 2 bases, J lost 4 bases, and 11 bases lay in between. The CDR3 loop spans 15 amino acids. The CDR3 loop is CASSLPGHRNEKLFF. CDR3 sequence (DNA): TGTGCCAGCAGTTTACCGGGACACCGTAATGAAAAACTGTTTTTT.

The V gene is TRBV20-1, the J gene TRBJ1-1; TRBD1 matches 8 bases. CDR3 length equals 13 residues. Trimming took 7 bases from V and 4 from J; bases not matched to a gene: 8. CDR1 DFQATT and CDR2 SNEGSKA come from the germline V gene (reference sequence). CDR3 region: CSVGDRSITEAFF. CDR3 nucleotide sequence: TGCAGTGTAGGGGACAGGTCCATCACTGAAGCTTTCTTT.

The chain recombines TRBV29-1 with TRBJ2-3; D uncertain. The CDR3 is 13 amino acids. V shed 7 bases and J shed 2 bases, with 13 bases lying between them. The V gene's germline CDR1 is SQVTM and CDR2 ANQGSEA. The CDR3 region is CSALPKFTDTQYF. The CDR3 DNA sequence: TGCAGCGCCTTGCCCAAATTCACAGATACGCAGTATTTT.

This clonotype was seen more than once but under ten times. The chain combines TRBV20-1 with TRBJ1-5; 7 nucleotides align to TRBD1. The V gene's germline CDR1 is DFQATT and CDR2 SNEGSKA (reference sequence). The length of the CDR3 is 17 residues. The V and J ends lost 4 bases and 0 bases, in that order; junction bases with no gene match: 12. The CDR3 spells CSATNGGTVNSNQPQHF. CDR3 DNA: TGCAGTGCTACTAACGGGGGGACAGTAAATAGCAATCAGCCCCAGCATTTT.

This clonotype was counted only a few times. The chain uses TRBV3-1 and TRBJ1-6, with 7 bases identical to TRBD1. CDR1 LGHDT and CDR2 YNNKEL come from the germline V gene (reference sequence). CDR3 length: 16 residues. The V segment lost 1 base and the J segment 7 bases; nucleotides outside the gene matches: 7. The CDR3 nucleotides are TGTGCCAGCAGCCAAGGATATGACAGGGTCAATTCACCCCTCCACTTT. Translating it yields CASSQGYDRVNSPLHF.

This rearrangement joins TRBV6-5 to TRBJ2-3; TRBD2 aligns across 8 bases. Germline V lookup: CDR1 MNHEY, CDR2 SVGAGI. The ends lost 2 bases at V and 4 bases at J; junction bases unmatched: 8. This CDR3 region has 16 residues. The CDR3 DNA reads TGTGCCAGCAGTTACGAGGGACTAGGAGTGGCAGATACGCAGTATTTT. It is translated as CASSYEGLGVADTQYF.

The rearrangement joins TRBV18 to TRBJ1-2; perhaps TRBD1 as D (6 bases). The CDR3 sequence is 18 residues long. The V end was cut by 2 bases, the J end by 4 bases, with 23 bases between. The germline CDR1 and CDR2 sequences are KGHSH and LQKENI. CDR3 nucleotide sequence: TGTGCCAGCTCACCATACGTATTCACTTGGGGGCAGGTCTATGGCTACACCTTC. This sequence encodes CASSPYVFTWGQVYGYTF.